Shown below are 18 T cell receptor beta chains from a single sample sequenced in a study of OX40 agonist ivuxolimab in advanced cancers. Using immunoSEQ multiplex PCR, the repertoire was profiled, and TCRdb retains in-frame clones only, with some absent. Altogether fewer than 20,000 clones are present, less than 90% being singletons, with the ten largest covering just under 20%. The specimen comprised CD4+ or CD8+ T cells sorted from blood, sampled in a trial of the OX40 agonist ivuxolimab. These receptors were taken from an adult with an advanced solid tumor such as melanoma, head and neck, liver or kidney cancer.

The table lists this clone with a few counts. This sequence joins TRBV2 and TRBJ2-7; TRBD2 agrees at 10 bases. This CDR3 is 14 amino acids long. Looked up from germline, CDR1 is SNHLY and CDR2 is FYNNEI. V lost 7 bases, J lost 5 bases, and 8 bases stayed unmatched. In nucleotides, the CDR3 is TGTGCCAGCAAAGCGGGAGGGCCCGCCAACGAGCAGTACTTC. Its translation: CASKAGGPANEQYF. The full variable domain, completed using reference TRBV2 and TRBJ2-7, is EPEVTQTPSHQVTQMGQEVILRCVPISNHLYFYWYRQILGQKVEFLVSFYNNEISEKSEIFDDQFSVERPDGSNFTLKIRSTKLEDSAMYFCASKAGGPANEQYFGPGTRLTVT.

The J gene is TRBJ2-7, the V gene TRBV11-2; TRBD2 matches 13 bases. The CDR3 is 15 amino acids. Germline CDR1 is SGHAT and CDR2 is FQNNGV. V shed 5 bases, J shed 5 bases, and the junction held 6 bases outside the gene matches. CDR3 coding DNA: TGTGCCAGCAGCCAGGGACTAGCGGGATTCCACGAGCAGTACTTC. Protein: CASSQGLAGFHEQYF.

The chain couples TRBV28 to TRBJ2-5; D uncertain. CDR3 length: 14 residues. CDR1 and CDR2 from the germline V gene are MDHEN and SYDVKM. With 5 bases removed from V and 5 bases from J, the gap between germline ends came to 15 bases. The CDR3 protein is CASSPLGFRETQYF. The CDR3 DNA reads TGTGCCAGCAGTCCGCTCGGGTTTCGGGAGACCCAGTACTTC. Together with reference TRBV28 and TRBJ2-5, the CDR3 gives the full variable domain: DVKVTQSSRYLVKRTGEKVFLECVQDMDHENMFWYRQDPGLGLRLIYFSYDVKMKEKGDIPEGYSVSREKKERFSLILESASTNQTSMYLCASSPLGFRETQYFGPGTRLLVL.

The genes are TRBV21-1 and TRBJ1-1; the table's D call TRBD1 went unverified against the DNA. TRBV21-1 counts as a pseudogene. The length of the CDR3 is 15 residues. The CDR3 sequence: CASSELQGRNTEAFF. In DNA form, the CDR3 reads TGTGCCAGCAGCGAACTTCAGGGGAGGAACACTGAAGCTTTCTTT.

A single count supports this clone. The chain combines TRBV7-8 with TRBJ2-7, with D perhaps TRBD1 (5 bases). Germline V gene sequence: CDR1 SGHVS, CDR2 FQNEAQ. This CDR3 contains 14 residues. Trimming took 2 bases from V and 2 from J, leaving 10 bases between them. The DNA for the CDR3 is TGTGCCAGCAGCTTACCGGACACCCCCTACGAGCAGTACTTC. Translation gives CASSLPDTPYEQYF.

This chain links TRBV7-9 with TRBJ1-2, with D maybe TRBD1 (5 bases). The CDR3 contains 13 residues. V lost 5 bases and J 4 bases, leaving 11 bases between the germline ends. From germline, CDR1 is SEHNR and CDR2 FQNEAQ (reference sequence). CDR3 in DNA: TGTGCCAGCAGCCATGGGGGTGGCTATGGCTACACCTTC. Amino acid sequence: CASSHGGGYGYTF.

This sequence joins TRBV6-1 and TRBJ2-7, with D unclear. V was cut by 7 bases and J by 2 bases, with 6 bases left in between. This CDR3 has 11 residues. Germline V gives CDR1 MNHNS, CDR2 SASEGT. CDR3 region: CASTSAYEQYF. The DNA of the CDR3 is TGTGCCAGCACGAGCGCCTACGAGCAGTACTTC.

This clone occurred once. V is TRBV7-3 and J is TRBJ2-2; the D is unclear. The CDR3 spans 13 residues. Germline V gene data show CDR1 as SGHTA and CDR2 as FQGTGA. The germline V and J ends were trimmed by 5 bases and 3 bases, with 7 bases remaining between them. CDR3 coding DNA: TGTGCCAGCAGCACCTCGTACACCGGGGAGCTGTTTTTT. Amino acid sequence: CASSTSYTGELFF.

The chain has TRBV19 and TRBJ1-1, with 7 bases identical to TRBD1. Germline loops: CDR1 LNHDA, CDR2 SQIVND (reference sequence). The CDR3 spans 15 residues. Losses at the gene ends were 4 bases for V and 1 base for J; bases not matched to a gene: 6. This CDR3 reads CASSTDRVENTEAFF. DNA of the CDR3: TGTGCCAGTAGTACAGACAGGGTTGAGAACACTGAAGCTTTCTTT.

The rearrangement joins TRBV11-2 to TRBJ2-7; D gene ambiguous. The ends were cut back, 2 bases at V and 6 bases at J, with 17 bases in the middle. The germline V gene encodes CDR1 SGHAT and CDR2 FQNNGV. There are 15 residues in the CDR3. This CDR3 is CASSLQLTSTAEQYF. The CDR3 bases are TGTGCCAGCAGCTTACAATTGACTTCAACGGCCGAGCAGTACTTC. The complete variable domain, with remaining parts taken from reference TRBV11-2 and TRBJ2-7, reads EAGVAQSPRYKIIEKRQSVAFWCNPISGHATLYWYQQILGQGPKLLIQFQNNGVVDDSQLPKDRFSAERLKGVDSTLKIQPAKLEDSAVYLCASSLQLTSTAEQYFGPGTRLTVT.

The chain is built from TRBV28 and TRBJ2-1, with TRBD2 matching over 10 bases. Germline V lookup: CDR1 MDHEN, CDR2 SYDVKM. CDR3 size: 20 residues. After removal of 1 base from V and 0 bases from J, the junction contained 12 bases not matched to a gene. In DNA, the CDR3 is TGTGCCAGCAGTTTATCGGGGTGGAGCGGGAGGGCCTACTCCTACAATGAGCAGTTCTTC. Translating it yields CASSLSGWSGRAYSYNEQFF.

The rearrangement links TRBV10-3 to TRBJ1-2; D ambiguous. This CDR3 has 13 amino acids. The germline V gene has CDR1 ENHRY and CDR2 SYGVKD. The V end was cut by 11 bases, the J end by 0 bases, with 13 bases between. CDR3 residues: CAAHGPTNYGYTF. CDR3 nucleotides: TGTGCCGCCCACGGGCCCACTAACTATGGCTACACCTTC.

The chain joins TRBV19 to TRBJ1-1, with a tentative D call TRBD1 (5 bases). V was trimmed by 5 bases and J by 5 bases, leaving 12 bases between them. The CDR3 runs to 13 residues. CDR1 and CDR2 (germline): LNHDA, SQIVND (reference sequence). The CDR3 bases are TGTGCCAGTAGTGGGGCCAAGAGGACTGAAGCTTTCTTT. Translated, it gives CASSGAKRTEAFF.

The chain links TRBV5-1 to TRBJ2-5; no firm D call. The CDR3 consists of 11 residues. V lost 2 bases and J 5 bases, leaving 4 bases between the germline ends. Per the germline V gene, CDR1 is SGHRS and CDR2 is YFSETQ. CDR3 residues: CASSFGETQYF. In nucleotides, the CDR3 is TGCGCCAGCAGCTTCGGCGAGACCCAGTACTTC.

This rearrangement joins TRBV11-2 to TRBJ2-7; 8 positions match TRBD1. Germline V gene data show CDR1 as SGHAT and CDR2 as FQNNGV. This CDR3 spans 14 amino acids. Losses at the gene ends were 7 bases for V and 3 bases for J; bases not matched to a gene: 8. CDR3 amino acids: CASTRGQGYYEQYF. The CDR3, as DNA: TGTGCCAGCACCCGCGGACAGGGCTACTACGAGCAGTACTTC.

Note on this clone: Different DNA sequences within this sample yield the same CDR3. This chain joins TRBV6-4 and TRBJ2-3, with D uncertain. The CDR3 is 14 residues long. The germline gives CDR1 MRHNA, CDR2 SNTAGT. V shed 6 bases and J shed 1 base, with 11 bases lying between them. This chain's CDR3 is CASSEMSGTDTQYF. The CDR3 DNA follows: TGTGCCAGCAGCGAGATGTCTGGCACAGATACGCAGTATTTT.

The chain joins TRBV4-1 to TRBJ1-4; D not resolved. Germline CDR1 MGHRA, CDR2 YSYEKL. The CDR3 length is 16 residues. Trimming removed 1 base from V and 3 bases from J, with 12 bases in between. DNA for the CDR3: TGCGCCAGCAGCCAAGGACTTGGCGTTTCTAATGAAAAACTGTTTTTT. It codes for CASSQGLGVSNEKLFF.

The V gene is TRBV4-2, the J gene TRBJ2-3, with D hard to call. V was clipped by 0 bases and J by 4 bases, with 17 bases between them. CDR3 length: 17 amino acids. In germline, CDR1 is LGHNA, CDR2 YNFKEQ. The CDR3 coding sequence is TGTGCCAGCAGCCAAGATAAAGTGTGGGATCGCGCAGATACGCAGTATTTT. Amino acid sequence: CASSQDKVWDRADTQYF.